These 26 T cell receptor beta chains originate from one sample sequenced in a study of T cells in Graves' hyperthyroidism and ophthalmopathy. Amplification of TCR beta CDR3 regions was performed using RNA transcripts as template. An initial round of RT-PCR targeting the TCR CDR3 relied on the HTBI primer set. TCRdb used MiXCR to reprocess the multiplex PCR reads, holding one entry per CDR3 protein. The table shows about 690,000 distinct CDR3 sequences, with approximately 15% occurring only once. Sequencing used blood. Every receptor here comes from a man aged 50 or older with Graves' hyperthyroidism.

This clonotype was picked up a small number of times. The CDR3, as DNA: TGCAGCGTTGAAGTCGTCCAGCGCCGGGTTTACGAGCAGTACTTC. This translates into CSVEVVQRRVYEQYF. J is TRBJ2-7 and V is TRBV29-1, with D unresolved. The CDR3 loop spans 15 amino acids. Germline V lookup: CDR1 SQVTM, CDR2 ANQGSEA. V was cut by 1 base and J by 4 bases, with 17 bases left in between.

In its sample, this clonotype was seen a few times. This chain connects TRBV20-1 to TRBJ2-5; D gene ambiguous. The CDR3 spans 10 residues. Germline lookup yields CDR1 DFQATT and CDR2 SNEGSKA (reference sequence). In DNA, the CDR3 is TGCAGCGGAAGGCTGGAGACCCAGTACTTC. This translates into CSGRLETQYF.

This clonotype was seen ten or more times. The chain recombines TRBV27 with TRBJ1-2; tentatively, D is TRBD1 (5 bases). The CDR3 sequence is 14 residues long. The ends were cut back, 3 bases at V and 2 bases at J, with 10 bases in the middle. Per germline, CDR1 MNHEY and CDR2 SMNVEV (reference sequence). The CDR3, as DNA: TGTGCCAGCAGTTTGCGGGGGACCAACTATGGCTACACCTTC. Its translation: CASSLRGTNYGYTF.

This clonotype appeared many times. CDR3 region: CASSIGRYTEAFF. In nucleotides, the CDR3 is TGTGCCAGTAGTATCGGACGGTACACTGAAGCTTTCTTT. The chain carries TRBV19 and TRBJ1-1; the D is unclear. The CDR3 is 13 residues long. The V end was cut by 3 bases, the J end by 3 bases, with 8 bases between. Germline V CDR1 and CDR2: LNHDA, SQIVND (reference sequence).

This clonotype was recorded at least ten times. The genes are TRBV18 and TRBJ2-1; the D is unclear. The CDR3 sequence is 15 residues long. CDR1 is KGHSH and CDR2 is LQKENI in the germline V gene. V was trimmed by 6 bases and J by 2 bases, leaving 14 bases between them. CDR3 loop: CASSPEAGPYNEQFF. The CDR3 DNA is TGTGCCAGCTCCCCCGAGGCAGGACCCTACAATGAGCAGTTCTTC.

This clonotype showed up many times. The chain has TRBV24-1 and TRBJ2-7; tentative D call: TRBD1 (6 bases). Germline V CDR1 and CDR2: KGHDR, SFDVKD. The V end was cut by 4 bases, the J end by 3 bases, with 6 bases between. The CDR3 extends over 12 amino acids. The CDR3 coding sequence is TGTGCCACCAGTGAACAGGGCTACGAGCAGTACTTC. It translates to CATSEQGYEQYF.

The gene calls are TRBV29-1 and TRBJ1-1, with no clear D. The CDR3 covers 12 residues. The ends were cut back, 4 bases at V and 3 bases at J, with 9 bases in the middle. CDR1 is SQVTM, CDR2 ANQGSEA, per germline. CDR3 amino acids: CSVVVGHTEAFF. CDR3 nucleotide sequence: TGCAGCGTTGTTGTGGGCCACACTGAAGCTTTCTTT.

This clonotype was detected ten times or more. The rearrangement uses TRBV6-1 and TRBJ2-1; TRBD2 might be the D (6 bases). Trimming removed 5 bases at V and 6 bases at J, with 17 bases between. The CDR3 extends over 15 amino acids. CDR1 is MNHNS, CDR2 SASEGT, per germline. This CDR3 reads CASSTPEKAGNEQFF. DNA for the CDR3: TGTGCCAGCAGTACCCCCGAGAAAGCGGGCAATGAGCAGTTCTTC.

This clonotype was seen at least ten times. The chain carries TRBV28 and TRBJ2-7; possibly TRBD2 for D (6 bases). In germline, CDR1 is MDHEN, CDR2 SYDVKM. The CDR3 consists of 13 residues. The V end lost 3 bases, the J end lost 5 bases, and 11 bases lay between the germline ends. The DNA of the CDR3 is TGTGCCAGCAGTTTTGGTTCGGGGGACGAGCAGTACTTC. It translates to CASSFGSGDEQYF.

This clonotype was recorded at least ten times. The chain joins TRBV9 to TRBJ2-7; 9 positions agree with TRBD2. Trimming removed 0 bases from V and 6 bases from J; junction bases left unmatched: 4. This CDR3 has 14 residues. Germline V gives CDR1 SGDLS, CDR2 YYNGEE. The chain's CDR3 is CASSVAAGGSEQYF. CDR3 nucleotide sequence: TGTGCCAGCAGCGTAGCAGCGGGAGGTTCCGAGCAGTACTTC.

For this clonotype: Germline and junction disagree at one end, which may indicate a read error. The genes are TRBV11-2 and TRBJ2-7; 12 nucleotides match TRBD2. This CDR3 region has 19 residues. Germline CDR1 and CDR2: SGHAT and FQNNGV. CDR3 DNA: TGTGCCAGCAGCTTAGATTTCCTAGCGGGAGGGTACCTCTCCTACGGGCAGTACTTC. It is translated as CASSLDFLAGGYLSYGQYF.

This chain connects TRBV20-1 to TRBJ1-5, with a weak D call TRBD1 (6 bases). The V and J ends lost 4 bases and 4 bases respectively, with 11 bases between them. Germline V lookup: CDR1 DFQATT, CDR2 SNEGSKA (reference sequence). The CDR3 sequence is 13 residues long. This chain's CDR3 is CSAKDTGNQPQHF. The CDR3 bases are TGCAGTGCTAAAGATACAGGGAATCAGCCCCAGCATTTT.

This clonotype was seen a handful of times. The genes are TRBV7-2 and TRBJ2-7, with 14 bases matching TRBD2. Trimming removed 7 bases from V and 6 bases from J; junction bases left unmatched: 2. This CDR3 comprises 13 residues. CDR1 and CDR2 from the germline V gene are SGHTA and FQGNSA. Here the CDR3 DNA reads TGTGCCAGCACTGGACTAGCGGGAGGCGAGCAGTACTTC. The encoded protein is CASTGLAGGEQYF. Variable domain in full (rest from reference TRBV7-2 and TRBJ2-7): GAGVSQSPSNKVTEKGKDVELRCDPISGHTALYWYRQSLGQGLEFLIYFQGNSAPDKSGLPSDRFSAERTGGSVSTLTIQRTQQEDSAVYLCASTGLAGGEQYFGPGTRLTVT.

This clonotype turned up a few times. This chain connects TRBV9 to TRBJ2-7; 10 bases are shared with TRBD1. The J segment lost 6 bases and the V segment lost 3 bases, leaving 6 bases of the junction unmatched. The germline CDR1 and CDR2 sequences are SGDLS and YYNGEE. The CDR3 is 14 amino acids. Here the CDR3 reads CASSEGQGIGEQYF. CDR3 nucleotides: TGTGCCAGCAGCGAGGGACAGGGGATCGGCGAGCAGTACTTC. Variable domain in full (rest from reference TRBV9 and TRBJ2-7): DSGVTQTPKHLITATGQRVTLRCSPRSGDLSVYWYQQSLDQGLQFLIQYYNGEERAKGNILERFSAQQFPDLHSELNLSSLELGDSALYFCASSEGQGIGEQYFGPGTRLTVT.

This clonotype was recorded at least ten times. The rearrangement joins TRBV28 to TRBJ2-7; TRBD1 is a possible D gene (5 bases). The CDR3 has 18 residues. The germline V and J ends were trimmed by 3 bases and 0 bases, with 21 bases remaining between them. CDR1 and CDR2 from the germline V gene are MDHEN and SYDVKM. The CDR3 protein is CASSFRPHFQGSSYEQYF. In nucleotides, the CDR3 is TGTGCCAGCAGTTTCCGCCCCCACTTCCAGGGAAGCTCCTACGAGCAGTACTTC.

This clonotype was recorded a few times. The chain links TRBV29-1 to TRBJ2-7, with D perhaps TRBD2 (5 bases). Trimming took 4 bases from V and 5 from J, leaving 18 bases between them. Germline CDR1 is SQVTM and CDR2 is ANQGSEA. The length of the CDR3 is 14 residues. The CDR3 sequence: CSVARGQGRHEQYF. Here the CDR3 DNA reads TGCAGCGTTGCCCGGGGTCAAGGTCGCCACGAGCAGTACTTC.

This clonotype was counted between two and nine times. The chain has TRBV2 and TRBJ1-5; 10 positions match TRBD1. CDR1 and CDR2 (germline): SNHLY, FYNNEI. The trim removed 4 bases at V and 3 bases at J, leaving 6 bases unmatched. The CDR3 covers 16 residues. Here the CDR3 reads CASSATGTGVNQPQHF. The CDR3 region has the DNA TGTGCCAGCAGTGCAACTGGGACAGGGGTCAATCAGCCCCAGCATTTT.

V is TRBV28 and J is TRBJ1-5, with D perhaps matching TRBD1 (5 bases). V was pared by 8 bases and J by 7 bases, with 12 bases between. Germline-derived CDR1 and CDR2 are MDHEN and SYDVKM. CDR3 length: 12 residues. CDR3 nucleotide sequence: TGTGCCAGCCGAGTGGGGGACCAGCCCCAGCATTTT. It translates to CASRVGDQPQHF.

The chain links TRBV28 to TRBJ2-1; no definite D call. Germline CDR1 is MDHEN and CDR2 is SYDVKM. The CDR3 is 12 residues long. V was trimmed by 7 bases and J by 5 bases, leaving 9 bases between them. The CDR3 here is CASTLDDNEQFF. The CDR3 nucleotides read TGTGCCAGCACTCTGGACGACAATGAGCAGTTCTTC.

This clonotype was counted ten times or more. This chain links TRBV10-3 with TRBJ2-3, with D possibly matching TRBD1 (6 bases). V was clipped by 8 bases and J by 1 base, with 10 bases between them. In germline, CDR1 is ENHRY, CDR2 SYGVKD. This CDR3 comprises 13 residues. CDR3 protein: CAIEGGGTDTQYF. The CDR3 coding sequence is TGTGCCATCGAAGGGGGAGGCACAGATACGCAGTATTTT.

The rearrangement uses TRBV12-5 and TRBJ2-1; 10 bases align to TRBD2. With 3 bases clipped from V and 7 bases from J, the junction kept 9 bases outside the gene matches. Germline V gene data show CDR1 as LGHNT and CDR2 as FRNRAP. The CDR3 runs 16 residues. The CDR3 DNA reads TGTGCTAGTGGTTTAACCCGACTAGCGGGTGGGAATGAGCAGTTCTTC. This gives the protein CASGLTRLAGGNEQFF.

The chain carries TRBV27 and TRBJ2-7; 9 nucleotides line up with TRBD2. CDR1 is MNHEY, CDR2 SMNVEV, per germline (reference sequence). The CDR3 consists of 16 residues. Losses at the gene ends were 1 base for V and 2 bases for J; bases not matched to a gene: 6. CDR3 bases: TGTGCCAGCAGTTTATGGTCTAGCGGGAAACCCTACGAGCAGTACTTC. Translation: CASSLWSSGKPYEQYF.

This clonotype has at least ten counts. This rearrangement joins TRBV7-3 to TRBJ2-3, with a tentative D call TRBD2 (5 bases). Trimming removed 5 bases at V and 2 bases at J, with 11 bases between. This CDR3 is built from 14 residues. CDR1 is SGHTA, CDR2 FQGTGA, per germline. The chain's CDR3 is CASSRRSTTDTQYF. CDR3 nucleotide sequence: TGTGCCAGCAGCCGGAGGTCTACCACAGATACGCAGTATTTT.

At least ten counts were recorded for this clonotype. CDR3 sequence: CSVSIGMPEAFF. CDR3 in DNA: TGCAGCGTTTCTATTGGGATGCCTGAAGCTTTCTTT. The chain employs TRBV29-1 and TRBJ1-1; D is undetermined. Per the germline V gene, CDR1 is SQVTM and CDR2 is ANQGSEA. The CDR3 is 12 amino acids. Deletions cut 5 bases from V and 6 bases from J, with 13 bases between.

V is TRBV6-1 and J is TRBJ2-1; the D gene is possibly TRBD1 (5 bases). V was trimmed by 8 bases and J by 2 bases, leaving 19 bases between them. There are 16 residues in the CDR3. The germline CDR1 and CDR2 sequences are MNHNS and SASEGT. The CDR3 loop is CASGRRVGSAYNEQFF. The CDR3 DNA reads TGTGCCAGCGGGCGCAGGGTAGGATCGGCCTACAATGAGCAGTTCTTC.

Notes on this clonotype: This may be a read error: a much more frequent sequence differs by one nucleotide. The rearrangement joins TRBV24-1 to TRBJ1-2, with D hard to call. The germline gives CDR1 KGHDR, CDR2 SFDVKD. Between the trimmed V and J ends, which lost 3 bases and 7 bases, there was a span of 8 bases. The CDR3 is 12 residues long. The DNA for the CDR3 is TGTGCCACCAGTGATCAATATCGTGGCTACACCTTC. Protein: CATSDQYRGYTF.